The clone carrying this TCR beta chain was seen many times. CDR1 and CDR2 (germline): SGHTA, FQGNSA. The germline V and J ends were trimmed by 5 bases and 3 bases, with 13 bases remaining between them. The CDR3 consists of 14 residues. This entry is derived from a study of beta chain features in type 1 diabetes. The sequenced template was cDNA made from the entire isolated RNA. Sequenced by immunoSEQ multiplex PCR; TCRdb stores in-frame clones only, minus some. The sample yields 130,000 to 150,000 clones, less than 9% seen once. Material for sequencing was central memory CD4+ T cells from blood. This sequence originates from a woman aged 25 to 39 in good health. The chain combines TRBV7-2 with TRBJ1-2; TRBD1 is a possible D gene (6 bases). The CDR3 here is CASSQNRVDYGYTF. The CDR3 DNA sequence: TGTGCCAGCAGCCAGAACAGGGTCGACTATGGCTACACCTTC.